A selection of T cell receptor beta chains follows, all from one sample in a study of blood T cell repertoires in COVID-19. The protocol was immunoSEQ multiplex PCR, while the TCRdb copy is restricted to in-frame clones and leaves out a portion. The table records fewer than 300,000 clones, approximately 85% of them present only once. Sequencing used peripheral blood. The receptors here all came from a man aged 50-60 years with active or convalescent COVID-19. CDR3s include the opening cysteine and the closing phenylalanine or tryptophan. Fields, in order: D gene, clone size, V gene, J gene, CDR3 DNA, CDR3 protein. A D gene is named only where the DNA matches it firmly. Clone size is stated in some rows and not others, as once, few, many or a class when expanded.

D gene: .
clone size: .
V gene: TRBV19
J gene: TRBJ1-3
CDR3 DNA: TGTGCCTCGATGGGCAGGCACCTCTCTGGAAACACCATATATTTT
CDR3 protein: CASMGRHLSGNTIYF

D gene: .
clone size: .
V gene: TRBV7-9
J gene: TRBJ2-3
CDR3 DNA: TGTGCCAGCAGCCCTTTGACAGACAGCACAGATACGCAGTATTTT
CDR3 protein: CASSPLTDSTDTQYF

D gene: TRBD1
clone size: .
V gene: TRBV7-9
J gene: TRBJ1-6
CDR3 DNA: TGTGCCAGCAGCCCCCAGACAGGGCACTATAATTCACCCCTCCACTTT
CDR3 protein: CASSPQTGHYNSPLHF

D gene: TRBD2
clone size: .
V gene: TRBV28
J gene: TRBJ2-3
CDR3 DNA: TGTGCCAGCAGTTTACTCGCCCATTCCAGCGGGAGGCAGTATTTT
CDR3 protein: CASSLLAHSSGRQYF

D gene: TRBD1
clone size: .
V gene: TRBV19
J gene: TRBJ1-5
CDR3 DNA: TGTGCCAGTAGTACCGACAGGGTGAATCAGCCCCAGCATTTT
CDR3 protein: CASSTDRVNQPQHF

D gene: .
clone size: .
V gene: TRBV2
J gene: TRBJ1-2
CDR3 DNA: TGTGCCAGCAGTGAAGAGCGAGGGGGGGGCTATGGCTACACCTTC
CDR3 protein: CASSEERGGGYGYTF

D gene: .
clone size: .
V gene: TRBV28
J gene: TRBJ2-1
CDR3 DNA: TGTGCCAGCAGACCAAACCAACTGGGCCCCACGTCGCGGTTCTTC
CDR3 protein: CASRPNQLGPTSRFF

D gene: .
clone size: .
V gene: TRBV2
J gene: TRBJ2-1
CDR3 DNA: TGTGCCAGCAGCGAACAGGGAGCGGGGTCCTACAATGAGCAGTTCTTC
CDR3 protein: CASSEQGAGSYNEQFF

D gene: TRBD2
clone size: .
V gene: TRBV19
J gene: TRBJ2-1
CDR3 DNA: TGTGCCAGTAGTATAGAGGGAGGGACTAGCGGGAGGTATGAGCAGTTCTTC
CDR3 protein: CASSIEGGTSGRYEQFF

D gene: .
clone size: few
V gene: TRBV19
J gene: TRBJ1-2
CDR3 DNA: TGTGCCAGTAGTACGAGCTACTATGGCTACACCTTC
CDR3 protein: CASSTSYYGYTF

D gene: TRBD1
clone size: .
V gene: TRBV28
J gene: TRBJ2-7
CDR3 DNA: TGTGCCAGCAGCAAGACAGGGGGCAACGAGCAGTACTTC
CDR3 protein: CASSKTGGNEQYF

D gene: .
clone size: .
V gene: TRBV6-2/TRBV6-3
J gene: TRBJ2-5
CDR3 DNA: TGTGCCAGCAGTTACCGCCTCAGGCGCCCGGTGGAGACCCAGTACTTC
CDR3 protein: CASSYRLRRPVETQYF

D gene: TRBD1
clone size: .
V gene: TRBV3-1/TRBV3-2
J gene: TRBJ1-5
CDR3 DNA: TGTGCCAGCAGCGGGACAGGGGCAAATCAGCCCCAGCATTTT
CDR3 protein: CASSGTGANQPQHF

D gene: .
clone size: .
V gene: TRBV6-5
J gene: TRBJ1-2
CDR3 DNA: TGTGCCAGCGGAATAGGAACAGGTGGCTACACCTTC
CDR3 protein: CASGIGTGGYTF

D gene: TRBD2
clone size: .
V gene: TRBV7-2
J gene: TRBJ2-3
CDR3 DNA: TGTGCCAGCAGCTTAGCAGCGGGGGGCACAGATACGCAGTATTTT
CDR3 protein: CASSLAAGGTDTQYF

D gene: TRBD1
clone size: .
V gene: TRBV19
J gene: TRBJ1-3
CDR3 DNA: TGTGCCAGTAGTATAAACAGGGGACCCTACTCTGGAAACACCATATATTTT
CDR3 protein: CASSINRGPYSGNTIYF

D gene: .
clone size: .
V gene: TRBV10-3
J gene: TRBJ1-1
CDR3 DNA: TGTGCCATCAGTGAGGGCATGAACACTGAAGCTTTCTTT
CDR3 protein: CAISEGMNTEAFF

D gene: .
clone size: .
V gene: TRBV27
J gene: TRBJ1-1
CDR3 DNA: TGTGCCAGCCAGACAGCTATGAACACTGAAGCTTTCTTT
CDR3 protein: CASQTAMNTEAFF

D gene: TRBD1
clone size: few
V gene: TRBV6-6
J gene: TRBJ1-5
CDR3 DNA: TGTGCCAGCAGTTACCGAGACAGGGGTAATCAGCCCCAGCATTTT
CDR3 protein: CASSYRDRGNQPQHF

D gene: TRBD1
clone size: .
V gene: TRBV27
J gene: TRBJ2-7
CDR3 DNA: TGTGCCAGCAGGTCCGGGACAGGGGAACCCTACGAGCAGTACTTC
CDR3 protein: CASRSGTGEPYEQYF

D gene: TRBD1
clone size: .
V gene: TRBV6-1
J gene: TRBJ1-3
CDR3 DNA: TGTGCCAGCAGTGACTGGGGGACAGGGAACTCTGGAAACACCATATATTTT
CDR3 protein: CASSDWGTGNSGNTIYF

D gene: TRBD1
clone size: .
V gene: TRBV20-1
J gene: TRBJ1-4
CDR3 DNA: TGCAGTATCAACAGGGGGGAAAAACTGTTTTTT
CDR3 protein: CSINRGEKLFF

D gene: TRBD2
clone size: .
V gene: TRBV5-1
J gene: TRBJ2-1
CDR3 DNA: TGCGCCAGCAACCCTCGACTACTAGCGGGGGACTACAATGAGCAGTTCTTC
CDR3 protein: CASNPRLLAGDYNEQFF

D gene: .
clone size: .
V gene: TRBV9
J gene: TRBJ2-3
CDR3 DNA: TGTGCCAGCAGCCCGACTAGCACAGATACGCAGTATTTT
CDR3 protein: CASSPTSTDTQYF

D gene: TRBD2
clone size: .
V gene: TRBV6-4
J gene: TRBJ2-3
CDR3 DNA: TGTGCCACTCTTAGCGGGCCGTGGAGAGATACGCAGTATTTT
CDR3 protein: CATLSGPWRDTQYF

D gene: .
clone size: .
V gene: TRBV5-4
J gene: TRBJ2-1
CDR3 DNA: TGTGCCAGCAGCTTGGGGGTAGGAGCCAGCTCCTACAATGAGCAGTTCTTC
CDR3 protein: CASSLGVGASSYNEQFF

D gene: TRBD2
clone size: .
V gene: TRBV7-9
J gene: TRBJ2-7
CDR3 DNA: TGTGCCAGCAGCCCTACTAGCGGGAGAAGCGACGAGCAGTACTTC
CDR3 protein: CASSPTSGRSDEQYF

D gene: .
clone size: few
V gene: TRBV2
J gene: TRBJ1-1
CDR3 DNA: TGTGCCAGCAGTGAAGGGGCCAGGGTGAGGAAGGGGGCTTTCTTT
CDR3 protein: CASSEGARVRKGAFF

D gene: .
clone size: .
V gene: TRBV21-1
J gene: TRBJ2-1
CDR3 DNA: TGTGCCAGCAGCAGGGAACTAGCTGCGCCGTTCTTC
CDR3 protein: CASSRELAAPFF

D gene: .
clone size: .
V gene: TRBV19
J gene: TRBJ1-1
CDR3 DNA: TGTGCCAGTAGTATAGGTCGCGGCATGAACACTGAAGCTTTCTTT
CDR3 protein: CASSIGRGMNTEAFF

D gene: .
clone size: .
V gene: TRBV30
J gene: TRBJ1-3
CDR3 DNA: TGTGCCTGGATCCAGGCGACGGGAAGAAACACCATATATTTT
CDR3 protein: CAWIQATGRNTIYF

D gene: .
clone size: once
V gene: TRBV7-2
J gene: TRBJ2-7
CDR3 DNA: TGTGCCAGCAGCCCACTCTTGAGATCTTACGAGCAGTACTTC
CDR3 protein: CASSPLLRSYEQYF

D gene: TRBD2
clone size: .
V gene: TRBV5-6
J gene: TRBJ2-2
CDR3 DNA: TGTGCCACCCAAGGTGCGGGAGGGAACACCGGGGAGCTGTTTTTT
CDR3 protein: CATQGAGGNTGELFF

D gene: .
clone size: .
V gene: TRBV12-3/TRBV12-4
J gene: TRBJ2-1
CDR3 DNA: TGTGCCAGCAGTCCCCGCTCCTACAATGAGCAGTTCTTC
CDR3 protein: CASSPRSYNEQFF

D gene: TRBD1
clone size: .
V gene: TRBV3-1/TRBV3-2
J gene: TRBJ2-1
CDR3 DNA: TGTGCCAGCAGCCAAGGGACAGGGGCTTACAATGAGCAGTTCTTC
CDR3 protein: CASSQGTGAYNEQFF

D gene: TRBD2
clone size: .
V gene: TRBV15
J gene: TRBJ2-5
CDR3 DNA: TGTGCCACCAGCAGAGATTCGTCGACGGGAGGGCCCCGGGAGACCCAGTACTTC
CDR3 protein: CATSRDSSTGGPRETQYF

D gene: TRBD1
clone size: once
V gene: TRBV29-1
J gene: TRBJ2-7
CDR3 DNA: TGCAGCGTTGCCGGGACAGGGATATACGAGCAGTACTTC
CDR3 protein: CSVAGTGIYEQYF

D gene: TRBD2
clone size: once
V gene: TRBV28
J gene: TRBJ2-7
CDR3 DNA: TGTGCCAGCACCTCCGGAGCGGGAGGGAGGCAGCAGTACTTC
CDR3 protein: CASTSGAGGRQQYF

D gene: .
clone size: .
V gene: TRBV2
J gene: TRBJ2-3
CDR3 DNA: TGTGCCATGATAAACTCCATCACAGATACGCAGTATTTT
CDR3 protein: CAMINSITDTQYF

D gene: TRBD1
clone size: .
V gene: TRBV6-5
J gene: TRBJ1-2
CDR3 DNA: TGTGCCACTTCGAAGGACAGGGGGGGTGGCTACACCTTC
CDR3 protein: CATSKDRGGGYTF

D gene: .
clone size: .
V gene: TRBV5-1
J gene: TRBJ1-2
CDR3 DNA: TGCGCCAGCAGCTTGAGTGGGATCCAGGGAAACGGCTACACCTTC
CDR3 protein: CASSLSGIQGNGYTF

D gene: .
clone size: .
V gene: TRBV12-3/TRBV12-4
J gene: TRBJ2-7
CDR3 DNA: TGTGCCAGCAGTTGGGCGGGAAGGAACGAGCAGTACTTC
CDR3 protein: CASSWAGRNEQYF

D gene: .
clone size: .
V gene: TRBV4-2
J gene: TRBJ2-7
CDR3 DNA: TGTGCCAGCAGCCAAGATTACCCCAGTTGGGAGCAGTACTTC
CDR3 protein: CASSQDYPSWEQYF

D gene: TRBD2
clone size: .
V gene: TRBV24-1
J gene: TRBJ2-1
CDR3 DNA: TGTGCCACCAGTGAGTATGACGGGACTAGCGGGAGGGCCGCCTACAATGAGCAGTTCTTC
CDR3 protein: CATSEYDGTSGRAAYNEQFF

D gene: TRBD1
clone size: .
V gene: TRBV27
J gene: TRBJ1-1
CDR3 DNA: TGTGCCAGCAGTCCTCACGTCGGACAGGGCGAGGAAGCTTTCTTT
CDR3 protein: CASSPHVGQGEEAFF

D gene: .
clone size: .
V gene: TRBV30
J gene: TRBJ1-5
CDR3 DNA: TGTGCCTGGAGTGTACTGAGCAGCAATCAGCCCCAGCATTTT
CDR3 protein: CAWSVLSSNQPQHF

D gene: TRBD1
clone size: .
V gene: TRBV10-3
J gene: TRBJ1-2
CDR3 DNA: TGTGCCATCAGGCTCTCCGGGACAGGGACGACGTCGAGCTACACCTTC
CDR3 protein: CAIRLSGTGTTSSYTF

D gene: TRBD2
clone size: .
V gene: TRBV2
J gene: TRBJ2-5
CDR3 DNA: TGTGCCAGCAGTGATGGTCTAGCGGGAGGGCAAGAGACCCAGTACTTC
CDR3 protein: CASSDGLAGGQETQYF

D gene: .
clone size: .
V gene: TRBV10-3
J gene: TRBJ2-1
CDR3 DNA: TGTGCCATCAGTGGCCGGGTCGATGAGCAGTTCTTC
CDR3 protein: CAISGRVDEQFF

D gene: .
clone size: few
V gene: TRBV20-1
J gene: TRBJ2-1
CDR3 DNA: TGCAGTGCGGAGCGAGCGAATGAGCAGTTCTTC
CDR3 protein: CSAERANEQFF

D gene: .
clone size: .
V gene: TRBV5-1
J gene: TRBJ1-2
CDR3 DNA: TGCGCCAGCAGCTTGGATGGACTCGGGGATGGCTACACCTTC
CDR3 protein: CASSLDGLGDGYTF

D gene: .
clone size: .
V gene: TRBV19
J gene: TRBJ2-1
CDR3 DNA: TGTGCCAGTAGTGGGAAGCGGGCTAGCTCCTACAATGAGCAGTTCTTC
CDR3 protein: CASSGKRASSYNEQFF

D gene: TRBD2
clone size: .
V gene: TRBV18
J gene: TRBJ2-4
CDR3 DNA: TGTGCCAGCTCCCCCTTCGGGGGACTAGCGGGAGTTGCCAAAAACATTCAGTACTTC
CDR3 protein: CASSPFGGLAGVAKNIQYF

D gene: .
clone size: .
V gene: TRBV4-2
J gene: TRBJ1-6
CDR3 DNA: TGTGCCAGCAGGAGTAGCCAGGGCGATGCTTATAATTCACCCCTCCACTTT
CDR3 protein: CASRSSQGDAYNSPLHF